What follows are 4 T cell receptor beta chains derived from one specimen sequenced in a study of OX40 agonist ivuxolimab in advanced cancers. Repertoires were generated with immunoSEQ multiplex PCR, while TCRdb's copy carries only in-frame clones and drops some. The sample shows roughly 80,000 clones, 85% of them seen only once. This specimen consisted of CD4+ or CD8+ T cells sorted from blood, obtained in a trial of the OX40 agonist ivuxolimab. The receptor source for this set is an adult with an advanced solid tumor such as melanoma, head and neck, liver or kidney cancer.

The CDR3 loop reads CASSQDWQREGEQYF. In DNA, the CDR3 is TGTGCCAGCAGCCAAGATTGGCAGCGGGAGGGCGAGCAGTACTTC. The chain carries TRBV4-2 and TRBJ2-7, with TRBD2 matching 10 bases. Germline V lookup: CDR1 LGHNA, CDR2 YNFKEQ. V shed 0 bases, J shed 6 bases, and the junction held 5 bases outside the gene matches. This CDR3 has 15 residues.

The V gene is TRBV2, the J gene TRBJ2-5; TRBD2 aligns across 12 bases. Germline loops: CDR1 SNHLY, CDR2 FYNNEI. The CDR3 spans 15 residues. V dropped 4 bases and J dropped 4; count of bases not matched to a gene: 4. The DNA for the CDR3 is TGTGCCAGCAGTGGTTCACTAGCGGGAGGAGAGACCCAGTACTTC. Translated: CASSGSLAGGETQYF.

In DNA form, the CDR3 reads TGCAGCGTTGGAGCGGACTCCTACGAGCAGTACTTC. Translation: CSVGADSYEQYF. This chain connects TRBV29-1 to TRBJ2-7; tentatively, D is TRBD2 (5 bases). Looked up from germline, CDR1 is SQVTM and CDR2 is ANQGSEA. The V end lost 4 bases, the J end lost 0 bases, and 7 bases lay between the germline ends. The CDR3 contains 12 residues.

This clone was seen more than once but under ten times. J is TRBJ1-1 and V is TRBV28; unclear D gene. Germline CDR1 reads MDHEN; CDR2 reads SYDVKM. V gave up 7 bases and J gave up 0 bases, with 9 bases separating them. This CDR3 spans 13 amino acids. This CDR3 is CASISLMNTEAFF. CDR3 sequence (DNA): TGTGCCAGCATAAGCCTTATGAACACTGAAGCTTTCTTT.